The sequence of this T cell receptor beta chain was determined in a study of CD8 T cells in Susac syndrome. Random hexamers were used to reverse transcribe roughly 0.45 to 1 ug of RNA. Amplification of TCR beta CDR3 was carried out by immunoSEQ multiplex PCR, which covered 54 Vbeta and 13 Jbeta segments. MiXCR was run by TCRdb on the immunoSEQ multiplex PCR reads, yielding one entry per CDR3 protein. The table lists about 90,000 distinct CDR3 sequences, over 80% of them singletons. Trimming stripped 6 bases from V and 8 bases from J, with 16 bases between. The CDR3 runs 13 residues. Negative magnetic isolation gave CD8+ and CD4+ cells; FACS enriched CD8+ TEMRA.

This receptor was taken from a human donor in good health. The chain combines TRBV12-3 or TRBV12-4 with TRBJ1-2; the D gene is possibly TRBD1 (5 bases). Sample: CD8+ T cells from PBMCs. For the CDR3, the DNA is TGTGCCAGCAGCCTAGCGGTCAGGGACGGCTACACCTTC. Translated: CASSLAVRDGYTF.